This TCR beta chain was captured in a study of T-cell memory formation after mild COVID-19 listed by TCRdb under 2021. The study in broad terms: TCR sequence clusters from the two donors were found to be largely donor specific. T-cell clones expanding and contracting after mild COVID-19 in two donors were tracked by longitudinal TCRalpha and TCRbeta repertoire sequencing. Two young, previously healthy adult volunteers, one female and one male, were included in the cohort.

Ficoll-Paque density gradient centrifugation was used to isolate PBMCs. Per the germline V gene, LGHNA is the CDR1 and YNFKEQ is the CDR2. Reading from cysteine to phenylalanine, the CDR3 counts 16 amino acids. Only the CDR3 portion is preserved as DNA: 48 bases, with reading frame beginning at the first base. The table lists this clonotype with a few counts. Its binding antigen is unknown. The germline gene is not matched at one end of the junction; a read error may be the cause. Overall study results and their limits: The study covered only a couple of mild cases, and larger cohorts including severe cases with pre-infection samples were considered necessary. Balanced CD4/CD8 phenotypes were observed for clones contracting from day 15 to 85, whereas a bias towards CD4+ was observed for a second wave of clones expanding from day 15 to 37. Contracting CD4+ clones were found mainly in CM and EM memory subsets, while CD8+ clones were enriched in EMRA. The second-wave clones that peaked on day 37 were not confirmed to be SARS-CoV-2 specific. Some responding clones were detected in pre-infection memory, suggesting pre-existing cross-reactive memory T cells joined the SARS-CoV-2 response.

The sequencing machine was an Illumina NovaSeq 6000. TCRalpha and TCRbeta cDNA libraries were built by 5'RACE with constant-segment primers, adding sample barcodes and unique molecular identifiers. RNA was extracted from every sample with Trizol reagent. Library amplification was performed in two PCR steps, and a second sample barcode and Illumina TruSeq adapters were introduced in the second step. Sequencing of the libraries was done on an Illumina NovaSeq, producing 2 x 150 bp paired-end reads. The study's own analysis went as follows. With migec v1.2.7, reads were demultiplexed and then collapsed into UMI-guided consensus sequences. Using mixcr v2.1.11, UMI consensuses were aligned to TRA and TRB V and J templates and then assembled into clonotypes. A clonotype was counted as expanded or contracted only if both edgeR and NoisET called the change significant, with noise models trained on biological replicates. For edgeR calls, the cutoffs were a false discovery rate-adjusted p below 0.01 and a log2 fold-change threshold of 1. As an exploratory analysis of dynamics, max-normalized trajectories of the 1000 most abundant clonotypes were examined by PCA with hierarchical clustering. Separately sequenced CD4+ and CD8+ repertoires were used to assign a CD4 or CD8 phenotype to each responding clone. The public reads were run again by TCRdb, first through fastp at Q25 and then through MiXCR, and only productive beta chains were kept. Each CDR3 protein gets just one entry, which takes the most common genes and DNA from the rows behind it. These V and J calls are TCRdb output, not the study's own analysis. This sample gives about 340,000 distinct CDR3 sequences in total; under 25% of them show up just once. Of the sample, about 12% falls within the top ten clones.

In this chain, TRBV4-2 is recombined with TRBJ2-3, with the D gene call left open. The specimen sequenced was PBMCs or a T cell subset sorted from them (not recorded which). The sequence was obtained from an adult woman who had mild COVID-19 (a few samples of this study predate the infection). The sample titles of this study are shuffled in the database, so cell type and time point are left out; the donor was told from shared clones. Here is the DNA: TGCGCCAGCAGCCAAGATGCTGGCGGTAGCACAGATACGCAGTATTTT. Translation gives CASSQDAGGSTDTQYF.